This TCR beta chain was captured in a study of T cell responses to AZD1222 COVID-19 vaccine. The length of the CDR3 is 18 residues. Germline lookup yields CDR1 LGHNA and CDR2 YNFKEQ. The ends lost 2 bases at V and 7 bases at J; junction bases unmatched: 13. Study-wide results and caveats: Close to half of spike-specific TCRs reportedly recognize unmutated variant regions. Of the AZD1222 recipients, only 5 or 6 were seropositive at baseline.

A word on this clone: The antigen is unknown.

The repertoire was sequenced with immunoSEQ multiplex PCR; TCRdb's copy has only in-frame clones and lacks some. This table holds 100,000 to 150,000 clones, roughly 92% found once. The receptor comes from an adult who received the AZD1222 COVID-19 vaccine. Sequenced here: peripheral blood, sampled 28 days after the second AZD1222 dose. This chain links TRBV4-2 with TRBJ1-4, with TRBD1 matching over 10 bases. CDR3 loop: CASSQKGDRGRVSEKLFF. The CDR3 nucleotides are TGTGCCAGCAGCCAAAAGGGAGACAGGGGGCGTGTGAGTGAAAAACTGTTTTTT.